These T cell receptor beta chains were read from a single sample in a study of low-dose radiotherapy and immunotherapy resistance in tumors. Each CDR3 protein is one row after TCRdb ran MiXCR on the reads. Of 85,000 to 95,000 distinct CDR3 sequences listed, 8% to 10% are singletons. This sample comprised PBMCs, obtained before treatment. The receptors shown here come from a male donor with prostate cancer. Both conserved end residues are part of each CDR3. A D gene is named only where the DNA matches it firmly. For some rows the clone size is stated as once, few or many, or as a class when expanded; others skip it.

abundance	j_gene	d_gene	v_gene	CDR3aa	CDR3nt
many	TRBJ2-3	.	TRBV11-3	CASSPGPSTDTQYF	TGTGCCAGCAGCCCGGGCCCCAGCACAGATACGCAGTATTTT
few	TRBJ2-7	.	TRBV27	CASSPTESYEQYF	TGTGCCAGCAGTCCGACTGAGTCCTACGAGCAGTACTTC
many	TRBJ2-7	.	TRBV7-2	CASGSESYEQYF	TGTGCCAGCGGCAGCGAATCCTACGAGCAGTACTTC
many	TRBJ1-5	TRBD1	TRBV28	CASSGTGWQPQHF	TGTGCCAGCAGTGGGACAGGGTGGCAGCCCCAGCATTTT
many	TRBJ2-1	.	TRBV29-1	CSVDRTAGEQFF	TGCAGCGTTGATCGGACAGCGGGTGAGCAGTTCTTC
many	TRBJ1-1	.	TRBV12-3/TRBV12-4	CASSSGMNTEAFF	TGTGCCAGCAGTTCGGGCATGAACACTGAAGCTTTCTTT
many	TRBJ1-2	TRBD1	TRBV14	CASSHTARDRGLRNYGYTF	TGTGCCAGCAGCCACACCGCCCGGGACAGGGGTCTTAGGAACTATGGCTACACCTTC
.	TRBJ2-3	TRBD1	TRBV6-1	CASSYSPGTGVTDTQYF	TGTGCCAGCAGTTACTCACCTGGGACAGGGGTCACAGATACGCAGTATTTT
many	TRBJ1-5	.	TRBV20-1	CSARDGGGQPQHF	TGCAGTGCTAGAGATGGCGGCGGACAGCCCCAGCATTTT
.	TRBJ2-3	.	TRBV2	CASSAGRGSGTDTQYF	TGTGCCAGCAGTGCGGGCAGGGGCAGTGGCACAGATACGCAGTATTTT
once	TRBJ1-1	.	TRBV5-4	CASSLGRPDNTEAFF	TGTGCCAGCAGCTTGGGTCGGCCAGACAACACTGAAGCTTTCTTT
many	TRBJ2-1	TRBD2	TRBV28	CASSLLPTRLAGGNEQFF	TGTGCCAGCAGTTTATTGCCGACTCGACTAGCGGGAGGCAATGAGCAGTTCTTC
many	TRBJ1-2	.	TRBV28	CASESGAARETF	TGTGCCAGCGAGTCGGGGGCTGCTCGCGAAACCTTC
many	TRBJ2-1	TRBD2	TRBV3-1	CASSLQLSGRARSYNEQFF	TGTGCCAGCAGCCTTCAGCTTAGCGGGAGGGCCCGCTCCTACAATGAGCAGTTCTTC
many	TRBJ1-1	.	TRBV29-1	CSVARPLGNTEAFF	TGCAGCGTTGCCAGGCCCCTCGGGAACACTGAAGCTTTCTTT
many	TRBJ1-1	TRBD1	TRBV6-2/TRBV6-3	CASSYRQGEAFF	TGTGCCAGCAGTTACCGACAGGGTGAAGCTTTCTTT
few	TRBJ2-7	.	TRBV2	CASGTSPYEQYF	TGTGCCAGCGGAACATCCCCCTACGAGCAGTACTTC
many	TRBJ2-7	TRBD1	TRBV2	CASTTGTGAYEQYF	TGTGCCAGCACCACGGGGACAGGAGCCTACGAGCAGTACTTC
many	TRBJ2-7	.	TRBV30	CAWGRIYEQYF	TGTGCCTGGGGCCGAATATACGAGCAGTACTTC
.	TRBJ2-7	.	TRBV27	CASSAPGLSSYEQYF	TGTGCCAGCAGTGCCCCGGGACTGAGCTCCTACGAGCAGTACTTC
many	TRBJ2-4	.	TRBV4-1	CASSLEGRVQNIQYF	TGCGCCAGCAGCCTCGAGGGGCGGGTCCAAAACATTCAGTACTTC
many	TRBJ2-7	TRBD2	TRBV6-2/TRBV6-3	CASTSGVTKTALAGTEQYF	TGTGCCAGCACCTCCGGGGTCACTAAGACAGCCCTAGCGGGAACCGAGCAGTACTTC
many	TRBJ2-1	TRBD1	TRBV30	CAWSVGDSTEEQFF	TGTGCCTGGAGTGTAGGGGACAGCACGGAGGAGCAGTTCTTC
many	TRBJ2-1	.	TRBV5-1	CASSLVMDEQFF	TGCGCCAGCAGCTTGGTCATGGATGAGCAGTTCTTC
many	TRBJ2-5	TRBD1	TRBV27	CASSPTGRWETQYF	TGTGCCAGCAGTCCGACAGGGCGTTGGGAGACCCAGTACTTC
many	TRBJ2-2	.	TRBV7-2	CASSLGSPGELFF	TGTGCCAGCAGCTTAGGTAGTCCCGGGGAGCTGTTTTTT
many	TRBJ2-7	.	TRBV12-3/TRBV12-4	CASSPRAYEQYF	TGTGCCAGCAGCCCGAGGGCCTACGAGCAGTACTTC
many	TRBJ2-5	TRBD2	TRBV29-1	CAGTSGSETQYF	TGCGCCGGGACTAGCGGGAGCGAGACCCAGTACTTC